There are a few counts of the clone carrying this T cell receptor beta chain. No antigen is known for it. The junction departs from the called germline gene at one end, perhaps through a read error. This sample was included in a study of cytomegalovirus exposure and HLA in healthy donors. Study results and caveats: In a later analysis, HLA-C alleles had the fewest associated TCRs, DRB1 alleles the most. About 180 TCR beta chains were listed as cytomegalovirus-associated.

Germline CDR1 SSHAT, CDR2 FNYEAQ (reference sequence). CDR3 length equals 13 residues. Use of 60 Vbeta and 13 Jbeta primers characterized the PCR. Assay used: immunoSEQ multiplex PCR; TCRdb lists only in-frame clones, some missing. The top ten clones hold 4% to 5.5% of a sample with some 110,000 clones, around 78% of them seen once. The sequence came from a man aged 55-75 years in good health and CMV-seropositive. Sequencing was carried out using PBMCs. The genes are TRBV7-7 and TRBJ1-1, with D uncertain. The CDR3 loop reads CASSLGPRTEAFF. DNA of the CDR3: TGTGCTAGCAGCTTAGGCCCTCGGACTGAAGCTTTCTTT.